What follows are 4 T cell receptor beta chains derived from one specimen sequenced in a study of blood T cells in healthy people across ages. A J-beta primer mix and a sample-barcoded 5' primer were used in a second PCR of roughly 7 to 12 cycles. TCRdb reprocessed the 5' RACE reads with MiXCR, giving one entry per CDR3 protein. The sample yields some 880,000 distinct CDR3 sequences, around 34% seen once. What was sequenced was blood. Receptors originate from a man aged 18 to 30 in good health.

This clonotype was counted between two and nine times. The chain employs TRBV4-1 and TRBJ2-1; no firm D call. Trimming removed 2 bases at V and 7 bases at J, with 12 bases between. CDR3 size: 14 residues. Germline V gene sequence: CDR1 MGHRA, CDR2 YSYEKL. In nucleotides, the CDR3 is TGCGCCAGCAGCCAAAGAGGCCGGGCGAATGAGCAGTTCTTC. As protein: CASSQRGRANEQFF.

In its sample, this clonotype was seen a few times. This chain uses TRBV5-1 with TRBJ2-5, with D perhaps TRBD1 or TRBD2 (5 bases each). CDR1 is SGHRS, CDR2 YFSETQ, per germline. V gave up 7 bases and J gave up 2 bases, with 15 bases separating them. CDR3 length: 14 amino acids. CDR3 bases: TGCGCCAGCCGTTTGGGGGATGAACAAGAGACCCAGTACTTC. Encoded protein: CASRLGDEQETQYF.

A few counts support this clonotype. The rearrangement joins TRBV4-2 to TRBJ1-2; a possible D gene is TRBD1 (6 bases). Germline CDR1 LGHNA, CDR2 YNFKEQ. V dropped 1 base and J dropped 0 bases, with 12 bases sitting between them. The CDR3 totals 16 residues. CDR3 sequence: CASSQVTQGPNYGYTF. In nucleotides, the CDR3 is TGTGCCAGCAGCCAAGTCACCCAGGGGCCTAACTATGGCTACACCTTC.

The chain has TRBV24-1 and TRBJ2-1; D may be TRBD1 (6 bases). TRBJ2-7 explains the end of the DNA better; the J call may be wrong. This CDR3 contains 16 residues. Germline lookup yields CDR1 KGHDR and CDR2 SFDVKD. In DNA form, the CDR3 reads TGTGCCACCAGTGACCCCCAGGGGTCCTCCTACAATGAGCAGTACTTC. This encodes CATSDPQGSSYNEQYF.